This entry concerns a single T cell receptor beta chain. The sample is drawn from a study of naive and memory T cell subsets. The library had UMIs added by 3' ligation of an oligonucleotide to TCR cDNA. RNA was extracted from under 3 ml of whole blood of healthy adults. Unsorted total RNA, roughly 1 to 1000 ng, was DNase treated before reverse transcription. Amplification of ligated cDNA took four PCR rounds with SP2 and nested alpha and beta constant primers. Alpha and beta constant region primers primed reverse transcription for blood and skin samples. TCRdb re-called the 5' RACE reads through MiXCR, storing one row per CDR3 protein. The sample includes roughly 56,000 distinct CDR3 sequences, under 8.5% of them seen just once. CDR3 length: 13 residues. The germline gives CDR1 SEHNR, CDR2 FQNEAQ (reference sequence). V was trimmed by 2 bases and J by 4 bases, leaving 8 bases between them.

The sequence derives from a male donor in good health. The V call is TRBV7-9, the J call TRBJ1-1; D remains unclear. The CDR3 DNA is TGTGCCAGCAGCTTAAGTACAGTCACTGAAGCTTTCTTT. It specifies CASSLSTVTEAFF.